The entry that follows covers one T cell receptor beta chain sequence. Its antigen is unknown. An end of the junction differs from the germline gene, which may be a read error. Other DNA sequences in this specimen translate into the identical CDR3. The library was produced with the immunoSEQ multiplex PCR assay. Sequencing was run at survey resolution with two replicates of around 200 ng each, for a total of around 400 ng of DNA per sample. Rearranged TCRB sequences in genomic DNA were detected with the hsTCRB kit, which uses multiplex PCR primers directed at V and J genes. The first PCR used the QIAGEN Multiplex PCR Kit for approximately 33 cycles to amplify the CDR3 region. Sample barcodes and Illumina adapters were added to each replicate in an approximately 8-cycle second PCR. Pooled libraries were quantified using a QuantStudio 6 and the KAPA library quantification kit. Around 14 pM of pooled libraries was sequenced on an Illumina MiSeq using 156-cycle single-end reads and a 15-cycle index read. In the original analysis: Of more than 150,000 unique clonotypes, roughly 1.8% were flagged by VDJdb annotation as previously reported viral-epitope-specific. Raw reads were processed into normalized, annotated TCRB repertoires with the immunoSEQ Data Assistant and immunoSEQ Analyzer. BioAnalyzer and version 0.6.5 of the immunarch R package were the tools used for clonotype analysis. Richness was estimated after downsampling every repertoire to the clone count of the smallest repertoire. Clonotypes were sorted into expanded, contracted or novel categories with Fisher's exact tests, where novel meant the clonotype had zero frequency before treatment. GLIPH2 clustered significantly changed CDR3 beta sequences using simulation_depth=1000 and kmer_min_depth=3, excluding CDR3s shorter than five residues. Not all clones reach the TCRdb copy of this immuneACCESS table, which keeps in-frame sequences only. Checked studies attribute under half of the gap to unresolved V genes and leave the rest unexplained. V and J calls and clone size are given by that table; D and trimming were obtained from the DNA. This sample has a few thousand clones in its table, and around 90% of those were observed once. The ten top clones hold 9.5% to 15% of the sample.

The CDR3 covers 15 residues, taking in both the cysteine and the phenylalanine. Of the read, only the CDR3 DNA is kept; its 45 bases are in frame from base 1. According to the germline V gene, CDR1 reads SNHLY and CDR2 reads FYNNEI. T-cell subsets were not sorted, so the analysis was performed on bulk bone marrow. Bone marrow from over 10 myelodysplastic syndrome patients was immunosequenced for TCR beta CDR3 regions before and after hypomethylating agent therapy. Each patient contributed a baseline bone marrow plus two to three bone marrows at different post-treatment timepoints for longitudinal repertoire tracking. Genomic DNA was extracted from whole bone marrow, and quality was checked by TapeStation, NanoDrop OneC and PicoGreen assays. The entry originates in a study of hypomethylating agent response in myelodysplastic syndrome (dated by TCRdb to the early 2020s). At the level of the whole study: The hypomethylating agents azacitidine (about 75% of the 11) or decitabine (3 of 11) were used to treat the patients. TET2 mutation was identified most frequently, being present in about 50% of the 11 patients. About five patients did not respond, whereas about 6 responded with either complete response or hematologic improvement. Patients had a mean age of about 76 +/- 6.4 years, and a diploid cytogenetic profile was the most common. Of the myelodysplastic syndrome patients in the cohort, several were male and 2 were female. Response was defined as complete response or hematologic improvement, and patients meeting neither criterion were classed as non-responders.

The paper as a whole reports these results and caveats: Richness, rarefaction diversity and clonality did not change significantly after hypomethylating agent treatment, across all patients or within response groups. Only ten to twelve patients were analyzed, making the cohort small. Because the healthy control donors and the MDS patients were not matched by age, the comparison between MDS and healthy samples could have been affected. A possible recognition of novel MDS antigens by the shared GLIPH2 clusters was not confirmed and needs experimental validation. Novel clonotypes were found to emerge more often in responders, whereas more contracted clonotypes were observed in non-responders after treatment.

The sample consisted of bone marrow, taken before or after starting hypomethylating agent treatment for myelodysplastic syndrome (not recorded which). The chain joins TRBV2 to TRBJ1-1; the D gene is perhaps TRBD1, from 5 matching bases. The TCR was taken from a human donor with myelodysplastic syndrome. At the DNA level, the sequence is TGTGCCAGCAGATCTGCGGGACTGCAAAACACCGAAGCTTTCTTT. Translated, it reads CASRSAGLQNTEAFF.